The 32 T cell receptor beta chains given below trace back to one sample, sequenced in a study of cytomegalovirus exposure and HLA in healthy donors. The primer mix had 60 Vbeta and 13 Jbeta primers. Clones were sequenced by immunoSEQ multiplex PCR, and TCRdb holds only the in-frame ones, with some missing. In the table there are some 86,000 clones, around 79% of which are singletons. Sequencing was done on a sample of PBMCs. These receptors were collected from a woman between 35 and 50 years old in good health and CMV-seropositive.

The V gene is TRBV12-2, the J gene TRBJ1-1. TRBV12-2 is a recognized pseudogene. This CDR3 comprises 14 residues. The CDR3 loop is CASRLDTTWTEAFF. The CDR3 DNA sequence: TGTGCAAGTCGCTTAGACACTACGTGGACTGAAGCTTTCTTT.

The chain is built from TRBV30 and TRBJ1-1; D gene uncertain. Germline lookup yields CDR1 GTSNPN and CDR2 SVGIG (reference sequence). Trimming left V 7 bases short and J 3 bases short, with 18 bases between. This CDR3 has 14 residues. As DNA, the CDR3 is TGTGCCTCCTACTCGGGGAGGGAGGACACTGAAGCTTTCTTT. This encodes CASYSGREDTEAFF.

The chain combines TRBV4-1 with TRBJ1-2; no clear D. Germline V gene data show CDR1 as MGHRA and CDR2 as YSYEKL. The CDR3 has 13 amino acids. V lost 0 bases to trimming and J lost 8 bases, with 10 bases between them. The CDR3 loop is CASSQDLGGGYTF. The CDR3 nucleotides are TGCGCCAGCAGCCAAGATCTAGGCGGGGGCTACACCTTC.

There are a few counts of this clone. The rearrangement links TRBV7-9 to TRBJ2-3, with D perhaps TRBD2 (5 bases). The V end lost 1 base, the J end lost 3 bases, and 8 bases lay between the germline ends. The length of the CDR3 is 14 residues. CDR1 and CDR2 from the germline V gene are SEHNR and FQNEAQ (reference sequence). The chain's CDR3 is CASSLGVATDTQYF. The CDR3 DNA sequence: TGTGCCAGCAGCTTAGGAGTAGCGACAGATACGCAGTATTTT.

This clone came up once. V usage is TRBV6-1 and J usage is TRBJ2-7; unclear D gene. This CDR3 has 12 residues. Trimming stripped 2 bases from V and 5 bases from J, with 7 bases between. Germline values: CDR1 MNHNS, CDR2 SASEGT. CDR3 coding DNA: TGTGCCAGCAGTGAAACAGTCAACGAGCAGTACTTC. Its translation is CASSETVNEQYF.

This sequence joins TRBV6-1 and TRBJ1-1; 7 positions match TRBD1. CDR3 length: 14 amino acids. V lost 8 bases and J lost 10; bases outside the gene matches: 16. Germline lookup yields CDR1 MNHNS and CDR2 SASEGT. The CDR3 reads CASREGARGLGAFF. CDR3 nucleotides: TGTGCCAGCCGAGAGGGGGCCAGGGGTTTGGGAGCTTTCTTT.

The chain carries TRBV19 and TRBJ1-2; 7 bases align to TRBD1. Trimming took 6 bases from V and 6 from J; bases not matched to a gene: 7. The CDR3 is 13 amino acids. In germline, CDR1 is LNHDA, CDR2 SQIVND (reference sequence). CDR3 bases: TGTGCCAGTAGCGAACAGGGGTCGGATGGCTACACCTTC. It is translated as CASSEQGSDGYTF.

The V call is TRBV7-9, the J call TRBJ1-1; TRBD1 might be the D (5 bases). The length of the CDR3 is 13 residues. The ends were cut back, 5 bases at V and 3 bases at J, with 10 bases in the middle. CDR1 SEHNR and CDR2 FQNEAQ come from the germline V gene (reference sequence). The CDR3 DNA is TGTGCCAGCAGCCCAAAAGGGGACACTGAAGCTTTCTTT. Amino acids: CASSPKGDTEAFF.

The chain has TRBV29-1 and TRBJ2-7, with 7 bases lining up with TRBD1. The CDR3 loop spans 12 amino acids. Germline assignment: CDR1 SQVTM and CDR2 ANQGSEA. With V trimmed by 6 bases and J by 4 bases, 6 bases remained unmatched. Here the CDR3 DNA reads TGCAGCGTCGTACAGGGGCCATACGAGCAGTACTTC. Its translation is CSVVQGPYEQYF.

The V call is TRBV9, the J call TRBJ1-2; D is undetermined. Trimming pared 1 base from V and 3 bases from J, leaving 7 bases between. Germline V gene data show CDR1 as SGDLS and CDR2 as YYNGEE. The CDR3 runs 13 residues. CDR3 protein: CASSVMIDYGYTF. CDR3 DNA sequence: TGTGCCAGCAGCGTAATGATAGACTATGGCTACACCTTC.

V is TRBV29-1 and J is TRBJ2-5, with 7 bases aligning to TRBD1. CDR3 length equals 12 residues. Trimming removed 5 bases from V and 3 bases from J; junction bases left unmatched: 3. Per germline, CDR1 SQVTM and CDR2 ANQGSEA. As DNA, the CDR3 is TGCAGCGTTCAGGGGACAGAAGAGACCCAGTACTTC. Translating it yields CSVQGTEETQYF.

V usage is TRBV19 and J usage is TRBJ1-1; weak D call: TRBD1 (6 bases). CDR1 and CDR2 from the germline V gene are LNHDA and SQIVND (reference sequence). V lost 4 bases to trimming and J lost 4 bases, with 13 bases between them. This CDR3 has 14 amino acids. The DNA of the CDR3 is TGTGCCAGTAGTACCAGCAGGGGTAGCACTGAAGCTTTCTTT. It translates to CASSTSRGSTEAFF.

This rearrangement joins TRBV15 to TRBJ1-1; 7 bases are a match to TRBD1. J was trimmed by 1 base and V by 5 bases; bases with no gene match: 7. The length of the CDR3 is 15 residues. Germline CDR1 LNHNV, CDR2 YYDKDF (reference sequence). CDR3 coding DNA: TGTGCCACCAGCTACAGGGGTTTTGGGAACACTGAAGCTTTCTTT. The encoded protein is CATSYRGFGNTEAFF.

This clone occurred once. The chain employs TRBV19 and TRBJ1-5, with 9 bases lining up with TRBD1. The V gene's germline CDR1 is LNHDA and CDR2 SQIVND (reference sequence). The CDR3 extends over 15 amino acids. V trimming: 3 bases; J trimming: 7 bases; junction bases outside the gene matches: 7. CDR3 DNA sequence: TGTGCCAGTAGTATCTACGGGGACAGGGTGCAGCCCCAGCATTTT. Residues: CASSIYGDRVQPQHF.

The V and J genes are TRBV4-2 and TRBJ1-4; 7 positions agree with TRBD1. This CDR3 spans 15 amino acids. Germline assignment: CDR1 LGHNA and CDR2 YNFKEQ. Unmatched junction bases numbered 9, after V lost 3 bases and J lost 8 bases. The CDR3 sequence: CASSQEGGPREKLFF. Here the CDR3 DNA reads TGTGCCAGCAGCCAGGAAGGGGGCCCGAGGGAAAAACTGTTTTTT.

This clone came up a few times. The V and J genes are TRBV28 and TRBJ2-3, with D unclear. Trimming removed 5 bases at V and 2 bases at J, with 23 bases between. The CDR3 runs 18 residues. Germline CDR1 reads MDHEN; CDR2 reads SYDVKM. The CDR3 nucleotides are TGTGCCAGCAGTCCCCTAGGCGGTGCGGAAGTCGTCACAGATACGCAGTATTTT. Protein product: CASSPLGGAEVVTDTQYF. Full variable domain (missing parts from reference TRBV28 and TRBJ2-3): DVKVTQSSRYLVKRTGEKVFLECVQDMDHENMFWYRQDPGLGLRLIYFSYDVKMKEKGDIPEGYSVSREKKERFSLILESASTNQTSMYLCASSPLGGAEVVTDTQYFGPGTRLTVL.

The J gene is TRBJ2-3, the V gene TRBV11-2; 8 positions match TRBD2. J lost 3 bases, V lost 4 bases, and 6 bases had no gene match. This CDR3 spans 15 amino acids. From germline, CDR1 is SGHAT and CDR2 FQNNGV. The CDR3, as DNA: TGTGCCAGCAGCTCTACCTTAGCGGGAACAGATACGCAGTATTTT. Its translation: CASSSTLAGTDTQYF.

The J gene is TRBJ2-3, the V gene TRBV4-1; a possible D gene is TRBD2 (6 bases). V lost 1 base and J 2 bases, leaving 16 bases between the germline ends. The germline gives CDR1 MGHRA, CDR2 YSYEKL. This CDR3 spans 17 amino acids. CDR3 DNA sequence: TGCGCCAGCAGCCAAGGAAACCGGGACTGGAACACAGATACGCAGTATTTT. This codes for CASSQGNRDWNTDTQYF.

This chain connects TRBV7-8 to TRBJ1-2; maybe TRBD1 (5 bases). The CDR3 consists of 12 residues. Per the germline V gene, CDR1 is SGHVS and CDR2 is FQNEAQ. Deletions cut 8 bases from V and 3 bases from J, with 10 bases between. CDR3: CASAGKDYGYTF. In DNA form, the CDR3 reads TGTGCCAGCGCAGGGAAAGACTATGGCTACACCTTC.

This clone is a singleton in its sample. The V gene is TRBV9, the J gene TRBJ1-1; TRBD1 matches 8 bases. Germline V gene lookup returns CDR1 SGDLS and CDR2 YYNGEE. J was trimmed by 1 base and V by 3 bases; bases with no gene match: 5. The CDR3 is made up of 15 amino acids. CDR3 sequence: CASSATGQENTEAFF. In DNA, the CDR3 is TGTGCCAGCAGCGCAACGGGACAGGAGAACACTGAAGCTTTCTTT.

The chain carries TRBV5-1 and TRBJ1-2, with 7 bases fitting TRBD1. This CDR3 region has 13 residues. Per the germline V gene, CDR1 is SGHRS and CDR2 is YFSETQ. The junction had 7 bases not matched to a gene; V was cut back by 4 bases and J by 7 bases. The CDR3 protein is CASSTPDRAGYTF. The CDR3 region has the DNA TGCGCCAGCAGCACCCCCGACAGGGCTGGCTACACCTTC.

The chain recombines TRBV19 with TRBJ2-7; D might be TRBD1 (5 bases). Germline V gene sequence: CDR1 LNHDA, CDR2 SQIVND (reference sequence). CDR3 length equals 12 residues. V was trimmed by 4 bases and J by 4 bases, leaving 8 bases between them. CDR3 sequence (DNA): TGTGCCAGTAGTAAAACAGGTTACGAGCAGTACTTC. It yields the protein CASSKTGYEQYF.

The chain recombines TRBV5-1 with TRBJ2-7, with 7 bases matching TRBD1. In germline, CDR1 is SGHRS, CDR2 YFSETQ. Trimming cost V 4 bases and J 4 bases; bases outside gene matches: 5. This CDR3 region has 13 residues. The CDR3 reads CASSQTTGYEQYF. CDR3 DNA sequence: TGCGCCAGCAGCCAAACGACAGGGTACGAGCAGTACTTC.

The chain recombines TRBV27 with TRBJ2-2, with D uncertain. There are 15 residues in the CDR3. Per germline, CDR1 MNHEY and CDR2 SMNVEV (reference sequence). Trimming left V 3 bases short and J 2 bases short, with 10 bases between. The CDR3 sequence is CASSFKAVNTGELFF. The CDR3 bases are TGTGCCAGCAGTTTTAAGGCGGTAAACACCGGGGAGCTGTTTTTT.

V and J are TRBV7-2 and TRBJ2-3; TRBD1 is a possible D gene (6 bases). Germline CDR1 SGHTA, CDR2 FQGNSA. V was clipped by 8 bases and J by 2 bases, with 17 bases between them. The CDR3 is 15 residues long. For the CDR3, the DNA is TGTGCCAGCTCCGAGGGGGTTCGACTCACAGATACGCAGTATTTT. Its translation: CASSEGVRLTDTQYF.

This clone has just a few counts. This sequence joins TRBV6-1 and TRBJ1-2; 7 bases line up with TRBD1. Germline V gene sequence: CDR1 MNHNS, CDR2 SASEGT. V was clipped by 7 bases and J by 4 bases; unmatched bases: 12. The CDR3 length is 15 residues. The CDR3 region is CASTRDRDSPYGYTF. For the CDR3, the DNA is TGTGCCAGCACCCGCGACAGGGACAGTCCCTATGGCTACACCTTC.

The V call is TRBV19, the J call TRBJ1-2; 8 nucleotides agree with TRBD1. The CDR3 spans 14 residues. The germline V gene encodes CDR1 LNHDA and CDR2 SQIVND (reference sequence). V lost 4 bases and J lost 2; bases outside the gene matches: 3. The CDR3 reads CASSKDRDNYGYTF. The CDR3 nucleotides read TGTGCCAGTAGTAAGGACAGGGACAACTATGGCTACACCTTC.

The CDR3 is CASSEWGSTNEKLFF. The CDR3 nucleotides are TGTGCCAGCAGCGAGTGGGGCTCAACTAATGAAAAACTGTTTTTT. V is TRBV9 and J is TRBJ1-4; D possibly corresponds to TRBD1 (5 bases). The CDR3 length is 15 residues. The V end was cut by 3 bases, the J end by 0 bases, with 9 bases between. CDR1 is SGDLS, CDR2 YYNGEE, per germline.

The rearrangement links TRBV6-6 to TRBJ2-7, with TRBD2 identical over 10 bases. The germline gives CDR1 MNHNY, CDR2 SVGAGI (reference sequence). V shed 9 bases and J 1 base; nucleotides not matched to a gene: 9. The CDR3 consists of 15 residues. CDR3 bases: TGTGCCAGTAGCCCCTGGACTAGCGGTTCCTACGAGCAGTACTTC. Its translation: CASSPWTSGSYEQYF.

A single count supports this clone. The chain couples TRBV27 to TRBJ2-5; D unclear. CDR1 and CDR2 (germline): MNHEY, SMNVEV (reference sequence). V was shortened by 3 bases and J by 2 bases, with 10 bases between the two germline ends. The CDR3 is 14 residues long. CDR3 DNA: TGTGCCAGCAGTTTTCAAGGAGAACAAGAGACCCAGTACTTC. This codes for CASSFQGEQETQYF.

This sequence joins TRBV19 and TRBJ2-5; a possible D gene is TRBD2 (6 bases). Germline loops: CDR1 LNHDA, CDR2 SQIVND (reference sequence). The CDR3 is made up of 15 amino acids. V was clipped by 5 bases and J by 7 bases, with 20 bases between them. CDR3 loop: CASSPRDWGSGTQYF. The DNA for the CDR3 is TGTGCCAGTAGTCCCCGGGACTGGGGGAGTGGGACCCAGTACTTC.

This chain connects TRBV7-6 to TRBJ2-3; perhaps TRBD1 as D (6 bases). Germline V gene data show CDR1 as SGHVS and CDR2 as FNYEAQ. The CDR3 runs to 16 residues. Trimming pared 4 bases from V and 3 bases from J, leaving 17 bases between. The CDR3 DNA reads TGTGCCAGCAGCTCCCAAATACAGGGTTGGACAGATACGCAGTATTTT. This sequence encodes CASSSQIQGWTDTQYF.